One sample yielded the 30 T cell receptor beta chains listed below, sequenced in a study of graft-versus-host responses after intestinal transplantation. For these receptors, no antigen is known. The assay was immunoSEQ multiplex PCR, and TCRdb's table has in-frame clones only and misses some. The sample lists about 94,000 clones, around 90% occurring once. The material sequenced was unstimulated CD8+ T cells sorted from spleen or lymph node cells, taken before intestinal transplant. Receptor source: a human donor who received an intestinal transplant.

CDR3 sequence reads: CAWTLGGNTEAFF. The CDR3 DNA is TGTGCCTGGACCCTGGGGGGGAACACTGAAGCTTTCTTT. V is TRBV30 and J is TRBJ1-1, with a tentative D call TRBD1 (5 bases). This CDR3 is built from 13 residues. In germline, CDR1 is GTSNPN, CDR2 SVGIG (reference sequence). Deletions cut 4 bases from V and 1 base from J, with 10 bases between.

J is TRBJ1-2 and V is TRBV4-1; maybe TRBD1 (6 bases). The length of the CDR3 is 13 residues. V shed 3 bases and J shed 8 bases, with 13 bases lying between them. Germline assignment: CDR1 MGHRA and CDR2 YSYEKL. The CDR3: CASSHTGTLGYTF. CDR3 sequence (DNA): TGCGCCAGCAGCCACACTGGGACATTAGGCTACACCTTC.

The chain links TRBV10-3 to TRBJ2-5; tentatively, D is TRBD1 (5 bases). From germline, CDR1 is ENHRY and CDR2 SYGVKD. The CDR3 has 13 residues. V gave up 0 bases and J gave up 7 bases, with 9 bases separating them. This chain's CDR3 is CAISESLDRTQYF. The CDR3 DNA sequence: TGTGCCATCAGTGAGTCCCTAGACAGGACCCAGTACTTC.

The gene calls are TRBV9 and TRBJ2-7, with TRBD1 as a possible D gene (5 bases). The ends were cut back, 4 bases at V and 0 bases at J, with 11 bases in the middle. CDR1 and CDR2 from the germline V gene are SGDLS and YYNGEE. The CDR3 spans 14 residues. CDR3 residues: CASSRGRDSYEQYF. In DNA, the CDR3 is TGTGCCAGCAGCAGGGGCCGCGACTCCTACGAGCAGTACTTC.

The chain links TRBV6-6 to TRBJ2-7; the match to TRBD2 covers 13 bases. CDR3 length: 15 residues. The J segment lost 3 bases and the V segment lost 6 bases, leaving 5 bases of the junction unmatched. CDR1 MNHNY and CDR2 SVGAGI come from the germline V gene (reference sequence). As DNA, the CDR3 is TGTGCCAGCAGCCTGGGACTAGCGGGATACTACGAGCAGTACTTC. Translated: CASSLGLAGYYEQYF.

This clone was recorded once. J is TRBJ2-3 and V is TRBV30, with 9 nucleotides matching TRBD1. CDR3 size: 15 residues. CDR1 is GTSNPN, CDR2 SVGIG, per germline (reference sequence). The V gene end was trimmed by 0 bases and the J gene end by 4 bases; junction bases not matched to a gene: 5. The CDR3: CAWSVLQGAADTQYF. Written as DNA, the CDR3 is TGTGCCTGGAGTGTACTACAGGGGGCCGCAGATACGCAGTATTTT.

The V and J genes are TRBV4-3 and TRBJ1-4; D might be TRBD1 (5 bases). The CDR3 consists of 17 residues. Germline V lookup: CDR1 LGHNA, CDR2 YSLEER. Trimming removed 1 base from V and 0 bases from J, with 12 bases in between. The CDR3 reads CASSQVPPGATNEKLFF. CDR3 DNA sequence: TGCGCCAGCAGCCAAGTGCCCCCGGGGGCAACTAATGAAAAACTGTTTTTT.

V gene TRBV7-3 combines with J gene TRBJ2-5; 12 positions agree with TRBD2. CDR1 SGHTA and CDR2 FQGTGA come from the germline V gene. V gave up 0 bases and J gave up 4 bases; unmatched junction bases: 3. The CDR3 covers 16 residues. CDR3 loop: CASSLTASGRVETQYF. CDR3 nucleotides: TGTGCCAGCAGCTTAACGGCTAGCGGGAGGGTAGAGACCCAGTACTTC. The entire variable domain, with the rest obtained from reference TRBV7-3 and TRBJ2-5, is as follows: GAGVSQTPSNKVTEKGKYVELRCDPISGHTALYWYRQSLGQGPEFLIYFQGTGAADDSGLPNDRFFAVRPEGSVSTLKIQRTERGDSAVYLCASSLTASGRVETQYFGPGTRLLVL.

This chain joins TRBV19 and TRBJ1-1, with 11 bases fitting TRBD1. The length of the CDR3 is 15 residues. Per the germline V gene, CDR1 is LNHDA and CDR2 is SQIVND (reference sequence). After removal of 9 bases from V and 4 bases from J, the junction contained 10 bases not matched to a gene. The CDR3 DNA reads TGTGCCAGCAACGCGGCCGGGACAGGGGGCACTGAAGCTTTCTTT. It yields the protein CASNAAGTGGTEAFF.

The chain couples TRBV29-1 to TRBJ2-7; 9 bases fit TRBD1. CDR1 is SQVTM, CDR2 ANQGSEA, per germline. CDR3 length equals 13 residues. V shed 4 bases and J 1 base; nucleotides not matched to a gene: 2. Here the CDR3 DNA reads TGCAGCGTTGGGACAGGGGCTTCCTACGAGCAGTACTTC. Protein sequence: CSVGTGASYEQYF.

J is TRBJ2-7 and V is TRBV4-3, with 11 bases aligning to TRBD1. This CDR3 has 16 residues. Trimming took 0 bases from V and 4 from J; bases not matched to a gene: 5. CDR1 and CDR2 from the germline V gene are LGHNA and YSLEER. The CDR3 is CASSQDRTGGGYEQYF. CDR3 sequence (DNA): TGCGCCAGCAGCCAAGATAGGACAGGGGGCGGGTACGAGCAGTACTTC.

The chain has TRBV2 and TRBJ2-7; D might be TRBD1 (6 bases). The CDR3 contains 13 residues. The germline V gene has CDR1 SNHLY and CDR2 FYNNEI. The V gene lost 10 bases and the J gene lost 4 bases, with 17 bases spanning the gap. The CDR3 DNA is TGTGCCACCCGAGAACAGGGTAATTACGAGCAGTACTTC. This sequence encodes CATREQGNYEQYF.

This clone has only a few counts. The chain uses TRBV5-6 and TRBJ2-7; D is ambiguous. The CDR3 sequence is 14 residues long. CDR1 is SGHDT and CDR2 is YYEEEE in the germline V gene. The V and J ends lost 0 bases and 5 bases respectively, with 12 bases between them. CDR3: CASSLGASPDEQYF. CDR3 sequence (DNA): TGTGCCAGCAGCTTGGGGGCCTCACCGGACGAGCAGTACTTC.

CDR3 region: CASSPRPELNEKLFF. CDR3 bases: TGTGCCAGCAGCCCCCGTCCGGAGCTTAATGAAAAACTGTTTTTT. The gene calls are TRBV7-9 and TRBJ1-4, with no clear D. Germline assignment: CDR1 SEHNR and CDR2 FQNEAQ (reference sequence). The CDR3 sequence is 15 residues long. The germline V and J ends were trimmed by 5 bases and 4 bases, with 14 bases remaining between them.

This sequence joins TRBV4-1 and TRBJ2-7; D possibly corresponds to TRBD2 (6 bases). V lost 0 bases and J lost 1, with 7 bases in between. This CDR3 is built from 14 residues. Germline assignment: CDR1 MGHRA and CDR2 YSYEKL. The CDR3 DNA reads TGCGCCAGCAGCCAAGAGGCGGGGTCCTACGAGCAGTACTTC. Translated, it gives CASSQEAGSYEQYF.

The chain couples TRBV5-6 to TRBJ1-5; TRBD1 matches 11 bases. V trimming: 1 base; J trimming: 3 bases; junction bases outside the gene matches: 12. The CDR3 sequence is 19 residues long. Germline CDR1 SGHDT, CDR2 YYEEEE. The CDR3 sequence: CASSLWGTGGRKYNQPQHF. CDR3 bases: TGTGCCAGCAGCTTGTGGGGGACAGGGGGGAGAAAATACAATCAGCCCCAGCATTTT. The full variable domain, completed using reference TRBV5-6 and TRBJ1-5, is DAGVTQSPTHLIKTRGQQVTLRCSPKSGHDTVSWYQQALGQGPQFIFQYYEEEERQRGNFPDRFSGHQFPNYSSELNVNALLLGDSALYLCASSLWGTGGRKYNQPQHFGDGTRLSIL.

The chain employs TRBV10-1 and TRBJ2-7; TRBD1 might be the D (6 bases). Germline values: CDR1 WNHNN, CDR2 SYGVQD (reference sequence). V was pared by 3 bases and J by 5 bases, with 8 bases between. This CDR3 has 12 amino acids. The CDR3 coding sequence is TGCGCCAGCAGTGACTCAGGGGACGAGCAGTACTTC. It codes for CASSDSGDEQYF.

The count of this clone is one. The CDR3 bases are TGTGCCAGCAGCTTAGATATAGTATCCCACGGGGACGAGCAGTACTTC. This encodes CASSLDIVSHGDEQYF. The chain links TRBV11-2 to TRBJ2-7; D possibly corresponds to TRBD2 (5 bases). V was pared by 0 bases and J by 5 bases, with 17 bases between. The CDR3 sequence is 16 residues long. Germline V gene lookup returns CDR1 SGHAT and CDR2 FQNNGV.

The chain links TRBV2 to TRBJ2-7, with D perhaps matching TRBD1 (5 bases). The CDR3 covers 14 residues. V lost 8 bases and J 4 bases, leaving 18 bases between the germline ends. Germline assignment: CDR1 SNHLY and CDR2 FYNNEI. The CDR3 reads CASLGSGSGYEQYF. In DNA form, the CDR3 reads TGTGCCAGCCTGGGGTCAGGGTCCGGTTACGAGCAGTACTTC.

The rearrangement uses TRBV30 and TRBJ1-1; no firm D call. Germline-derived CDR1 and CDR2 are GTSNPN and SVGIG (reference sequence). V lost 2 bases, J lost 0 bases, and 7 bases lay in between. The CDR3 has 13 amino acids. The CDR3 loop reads CAWSIVMNTEAFF. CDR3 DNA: TGTGCCTGGAGTATAGTCATGAACACTGAAGCTTTCTTT.

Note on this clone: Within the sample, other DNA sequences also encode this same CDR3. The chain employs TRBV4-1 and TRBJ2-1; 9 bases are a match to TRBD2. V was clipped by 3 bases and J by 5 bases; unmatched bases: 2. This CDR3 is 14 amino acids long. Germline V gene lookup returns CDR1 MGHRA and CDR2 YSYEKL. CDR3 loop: CASSQGLANNEQFF. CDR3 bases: TGCGCCAGCAGCCAGGGACTAGCTAACAATGAGCAGTTCTTC.

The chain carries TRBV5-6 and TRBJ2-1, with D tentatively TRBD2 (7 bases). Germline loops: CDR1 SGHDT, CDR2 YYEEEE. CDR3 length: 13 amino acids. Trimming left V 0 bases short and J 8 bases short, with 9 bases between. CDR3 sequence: CASSLGGGDEQFF. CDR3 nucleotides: TGTGCCAGCAGCTTGGGGGGGGGCGATGAGCAGTTCTTC.

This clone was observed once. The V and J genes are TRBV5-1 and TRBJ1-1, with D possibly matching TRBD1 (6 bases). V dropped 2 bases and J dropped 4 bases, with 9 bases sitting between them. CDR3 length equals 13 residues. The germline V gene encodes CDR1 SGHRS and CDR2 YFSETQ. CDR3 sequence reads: CASSFTGLTEAFF. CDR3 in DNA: TGCGCCAGCAGCTTTACAGGGCTCACTGAAGCTTTCTTT.

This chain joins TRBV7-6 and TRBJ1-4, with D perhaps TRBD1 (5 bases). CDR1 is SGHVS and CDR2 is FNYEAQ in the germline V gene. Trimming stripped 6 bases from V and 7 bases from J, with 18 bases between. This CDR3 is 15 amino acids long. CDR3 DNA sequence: TGTGCCAGCAGTCTCGACGGGGGGGACGGTGAAAAACTGTTTTTT. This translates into CASSLDGGDGEKLFF.

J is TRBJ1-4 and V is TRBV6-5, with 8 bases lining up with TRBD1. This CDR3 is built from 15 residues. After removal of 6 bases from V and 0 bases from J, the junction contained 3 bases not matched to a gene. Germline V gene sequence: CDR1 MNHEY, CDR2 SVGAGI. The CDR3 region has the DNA TGTGCCAGCAGCCCAGGGGGCGCAACTAATGAAAAACTGTTTTTT. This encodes CASSPGGATNEKLFF.

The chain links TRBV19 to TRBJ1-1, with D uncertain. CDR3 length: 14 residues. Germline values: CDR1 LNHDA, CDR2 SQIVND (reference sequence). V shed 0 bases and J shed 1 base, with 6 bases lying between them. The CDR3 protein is CASSIEGRNTEAFF. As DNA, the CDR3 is TGTGCCAGTAGTATAGAGGGCCGGAACACTGAAGCTTTCTTT. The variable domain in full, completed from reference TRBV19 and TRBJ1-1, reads DGGITQSPKYLFRKEGQNVTLSCEQNLNHDAMYWYRQDPGQGLRLIYYSQIVNDFQKGDIAEGYSVSREKKESFPLTVTSAQKNPTAFYLCASSIEGRNTEAFFGQGTRLTVV.

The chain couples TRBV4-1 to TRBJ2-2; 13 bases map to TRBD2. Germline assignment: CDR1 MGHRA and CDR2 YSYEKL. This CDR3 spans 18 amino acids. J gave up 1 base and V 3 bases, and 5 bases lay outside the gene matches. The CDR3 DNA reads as TGCGCCAGCAGCCAGGGACTAGCGGGACTCCAGAACACCGGGGAGCTGTTTTTT. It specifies CASSQGLAGLQNTGELFF.

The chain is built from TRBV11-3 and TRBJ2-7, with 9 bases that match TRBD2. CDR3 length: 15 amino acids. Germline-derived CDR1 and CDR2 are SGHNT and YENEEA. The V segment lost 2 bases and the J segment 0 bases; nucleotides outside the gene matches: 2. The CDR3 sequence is CASSLLSGSSYEQYF. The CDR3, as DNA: TGTGCCAGCAGCTTACTTAGCGGGAGCTCCTACGAGCAGTACTTC.

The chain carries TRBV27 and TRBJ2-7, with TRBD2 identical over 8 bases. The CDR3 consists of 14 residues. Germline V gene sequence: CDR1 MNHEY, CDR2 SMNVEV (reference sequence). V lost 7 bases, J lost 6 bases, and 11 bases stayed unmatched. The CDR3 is CASNAGTRGVEQYF. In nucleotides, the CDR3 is TGTGCCAGCAATGCCGGGACTAGGGGGGTCGAGCAGTACTTC.

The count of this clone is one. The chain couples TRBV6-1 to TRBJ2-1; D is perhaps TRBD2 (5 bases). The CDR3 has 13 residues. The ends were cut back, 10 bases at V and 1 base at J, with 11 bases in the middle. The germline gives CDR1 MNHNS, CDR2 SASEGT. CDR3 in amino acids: CANLLGSYNEQFF. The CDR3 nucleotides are TGTGCCAACTTACTAGGGTCCTACAATGAGCAGTTCTTC.